This is a list of T cell receptor beta chains from one sample in a study of monozygotic twins with inflammatory bowel disease. After re-calling the 5' RACE reads, TCRdb lists one entry per CDR3 protein, DNA absent. The ten top clones account for just over 2.5%, within a sample of more than 300,000 distinct CDR3 sequences. The specimen sequenced was blood. All receptors derive from a human donor with ulcerative colitis or Crohn's disease, or a healthy co-twin of an affected twin (not recorded which). Both conserved end residues are part of each CDR3. Each record gives: V gene, J gene, CDR3 protein.

TRBV2	TRBJ2-5	CASSALGGAQETQYF
TRBV4-3	TRBJ1-5	CASSQVIASNQPQHF
TRBV19	TRBJ1-6	CASSSWTGYNSPLHF
TRBV4-3	TRBJ2-1	CASSQDRRGAYNEQFF
TRBV7-2	TRBJ1-5	CASSLLLNQPQHF
TRBV11-2	TRBJ2-5	CASSLGYQETQYF
TRBV7-6	TRBJ2-1	CASTQYSSYNEQFF
TRBV3-1	TRBJ2-1	CASSQGTNRDGYYNEQFF
TRBV24-1	TRBJ2-3	CATSGSSGGTDTQYF
TRBV24-1	TRBJ2-3	CATSAPTSGGSTDTQYF
TRBV5-1	TRBJ2-3	CASSLGNPEDTQYF
TRBV5-1	TRBJ2-7	CASSQDATNEQYF
TRBV5-8	TRBJ1-2	CASSLITGTNYGYTF
TRBV5-1	TRBJ1-1	CASSYYSGGGTEAFF
TRBV28	TRBJ2-3	CASRLAGGLDTQYF
TRBV9	TRBJ2-2	CASSPDGPNTGELFF
TRBV9	TRBJ1-1	CASSVDTGGGGTEAFF
TRBV29-1	TRBJ2-3	CSVEGDRGSGTDTQYF
TRBV7-2	TRBJ2-1	CASSLDWRGGQFEQFF
TRBV10-3	TRBJ2-2	CAISEFDLEASGIF
TRBV6-5	TRBJ2-5	CASRTLQESQYF
TRBV9	TRBJ2-7	CASSIGQSSYEQYF
TRBV6-1	TRBJ1-3	CASGTGVGNTIYF
TRBV7-9	TRBJ2-7	CASSPRTGTSYEQYF
TRBV5-1	TRBJ2-3	CASSPPISGGANTQYF
TRBV7-2	TRBJ1-1	CASSTQGGNTEAFF
TRBV6-5	TRBJ1-6	CASSYSGTGTRYNSPLHF
TRBV6-2/TRBV6-3	TRBJ2-7	CASSSLPDRSSGEQYF
TRBV24-1	TRBJ2-3	CATSEGGRTDTQYF
TRBV15	TRBJ2-5	CATSRDRLSDSGVETQYF
TRBV24-1	TRBJ1-2	CATSDSGTGSVGYTF
TRBV4-3	TRBJ2-1	CASSQDGGTGGTYNEQFF
TRBV5-1	TRBJ2-1	CASSFPWDTYNEQFF
TRBV29-1	TRBJ2-1	CSEVAGGYNEQFF
TRBV5-6	TRBJ2-3	CASSLASSGSTDTQYF
TRBV7-3	TRBJ1-2	CASSLGPSPYGYTF
TRBV20-1	TRBJ2-7	CSASGSTYEQYF
TRBV5-1	TRBJ2-1	CASSIATSINNEQFF
TRBV5-1	TRBJ2-3	CASSPGQTSITDTQYF
TRBV6-2/TRBV6-3	TRBJ2-1	CASSSRLAGQFF
TRBV6-1	TRBJ2-3	CASRPRTSANTDTQYF
TRBV12-3/TRBV12-4	TRBJ2-1	CASSLGSGGQNLISSYNEQFF
TRBV21-1	TRBJ2-7	CASSKDSYEQYF
TRBV12-3/TRBV12-4	TRBJ2-5	CASSPGQGRQETQYF
TRBV10-3	TRBJ1-5	CAISEPGTGKDQPQHF
TRBV18	TRBJ2-7	CASSPLAVGEQYF
TRBV12-3/TRBV12-4	TRBJ1-4	CASSPDRGREKLFF
TRBV5-1	TRBJ2-3	CASSMRGPGTDTQYF
TRBV5-1	TRBJ2-5	CASATTRGGQETQYF
TRBV5-5	TRBJ2-2	CASSLLDVYTGELFF
TRBV12-3/TRBV12-4	TRBJ1-2	CASRKLGRGYGYTF
TRBV11-1	TRBJ2-2	CASSSDPWTVGAGELFF
TRBV28	TRBJ2-1	CASSLGRDLQFF
TRBV19	TRBJ2-5	CASSNRAPKQETQYF
TRBV20-1	TRBJ1-5	CSARDRSGDGFNQPQHF
TRBV7-3	TRBJ2-4	CASSLRPGGENIQYF